Following are 31 T cell receptor beta chains from one sample sequenced in a study of naive and memory T cell subsets. A UMI-containing oligonucleotide was joined by 3' ligation to the TCR cDNA template. Amplification of ligated cDNA took four PCR rounds with SP2 and nested alpha and beta constant primers. Each CDR3 protein gets one entry after TCRdb re-called the 5' RACE reads with MiXCR. Here the sample spans more than 60,000 distinct CDR3 sequences, around 8% being singletons. These receptors came from a female donor in good health.

The chain has TRBV28 and TRBJ2-7; D gene uncertain. V was clipped by 8 bases and J by 0 bases, with 8 bases between them. This CDR3 is 12 amino acids long. Germline V lookup: CDR1 MDHEN, CDR2 SYDVKM. CDR3 DNA sequence: TGTGCCAGCGCAACTAACTCCTACGAGCAGTACTTC. Translated: CASATNSYEQYF.

This clonotype was detected many times. This rearrangement joins TRBV2 to TRBJ2-3; TRBD1 matches at 8 bases. This CDR3 region has 17 residues. CDR1 and CDR2 from the germline V gene are SNHLY and FYNNEI. V lost 6 bases and J lost 5; bases outside the gene matches: 16. The CDR3: CASRGTLGQGSGDTQYF. In DNA, the CDR3 is TGTGCCAGCAGGGGTACACTCGGACAGGGCTCCGGAGATACGCAGTATTTT.

This clonotype was recorded many times. The gene calls are TRBV14 and TRBJ1-2; the D is unclear. Germline CDR1 SGHDN, CDR2 FVKESK. Trimming left V 0 bases short and J 8 bases short, with 16 bases between. There are 15 residues in the CDR3. CDR3 sequence (DNA): TGTGCCAGCAGCCAAGATTTAATGTCGGGATCGGGCTACACCTTC. It encodes CASSQDLMSGSGYTF.

This clonotype was seen many times. This chain connects TRBV5-4 to TRBJ1-2; 7 bases map to TRBD1. Germline trimming cut 1 base from V and 5 bases from J; bases unmatched to any gene: 5. This CDR3 comprises 14 residues. Per the germline V gene, CDR1 is SGHNT and CDR2 is YYREEE (reference sequence). CDR3 residues: CASSLNRGVYGYTF. DNA of the CDR3: TGTGCCAGCAGCTTGAACAGGGGCGTATATGGCTACACCTTC.

The chain joins TRBV11-3 to TRBJ2-3, with 8 positions matching TRBD2. V was clipped by 2 bases and J by 2 bases; unmatched bases: 6. The CDR3 is made up of 16 amino acids. The germline V gene has CDR1 SGHNT and CDR2 YENEEA. The CDR3, as DNA: TGTGCCAGCAGCTTACTTACGGGAGGGGTCACAGATACGCAGTATTTT. Translating gives CASSLLTGGVTDTQYF.

This chain uses TRBV25-1 with TRBJ2-3; D may be TRBD2 (5 bases). This CDR3 contains 13 residues. V lost 1 base and J 8 bases, leaving 10 bases between the germline ends. Germline V gene data show CDR1 as MGHDK and CDR2 as SYGVNS. In DNA form, the CDR3 reads TGTGCCAGCAGTGAATGGGTTGGAGGTACGCAGTATTTT. This gives the protein CASSEWVGGTQYF.

This clonotype has ten or more counts. The V gene is TRBV29-1, the J gene TRBJ2-1; no firm D call. V was shortened by 4 bases and J by 7 bases, with 17 bases between the two germline ends. CDR1 SQVTM and CDR2 ANQGSEA come from the germline V gene. This CDR3 is built from 14 residues. CDR3 sequence (DNA): TGCAGCGTTGTTAAGCCCTCCAAGCGTAATGAGCAGTTCTTC. The encoded protein is CSVVKPSKRNEQFF.

This clonotype was found many times. The J gene is TRBJ1-1, the V gene TRBV12-3 or TRBV12-4; D remains ambiguous. The V gene lost 6 bases and the J gene lost 3 bases, with 11 bases spanning the gap. CDR3 length: 13 amino acids. In nucleotides, the CDR3 is TGTGCCAGCAGGGATTATGTGCACACTGAAGCTTTCTTT. Translating it yields CASRDYVHTEAFF.

The chain employs TRBV18 and TRBJ2-7; 7 nucleotides line up with TRBD1. The germline V gene has CDR1 KGHSH and CDR2 LQKENI. Losses at the gene ends were 1 base for V and 0 bases for J; bases not matched to a gene: 3. The CDR3 has 15 residues. The CDR3 DNA is TGTGCCAGCTCACCACTAAGGGACAGCTCCTACGAGCAGTACTTC. Residues: CASSPLRDSSYEQYF.

The rearrangement uses TRBV5-4 and TRBJ2-3, with no clear D. The CDR3 is 14 residues long. Germline CDR1 and CDR2: SGHNT and YYREEE (reference sequence). V lost 3 bases to trimming and J lost 0 bases, with 8 bases between them. The CDR3 loop is CASSYGPSTDTQYF. The CDR3 nucleotides are TGTGCCAGCAGCTATGGACCAAGCACAGATACGCAGTATTTT. The full variable domain, rest sourced from reference TRBV5-4 and TRBJ2-3, is ETGVTQSPTHLIKTRGQQVTLRCSSQSGHNTVSWYQQALGQGPQFIFQYYREEENGRGNFPPRFSGLQFPNYSSELNVNALELDDSALYLCASSYGPSTDTQYFGPGTRLTVL.

This chain links TRBV6-1 with TRBJ2-3; D not resolved. V lost 0 bases and J lost 7, with 5 bases in between. The CDR3 extends over 12 amino acids. Germline V gene sequence: CDR1 MNHNS, CDR2 SASEGT. This CDR3 is CASSEATNTQYF. DNA of the CDR3: TGTGCCAGCAGTGAAGCGACGAATACGCAGTATTTT.

The chain is built from TRBV6-5 and TRBJ2-3, with 9 bases lining up with TRBD2. V was pared by 8 bases and J by 2 bases, with 2 bases of the junction left unmatched. Germline V gene data show CDR1 as MNHEY and CDR2 as SVGAGI. The CDR3 loop spans 13 amino acids. The DNA of the CDR3 is TGTGCCAGCTCTAGCGGGGCCACAGATACGCAGTATTTT. It encodes CASSSGATDTQYF.

This clonotype came up many times. This chain connects TRBV11-2 to TRBJ1-4, with 7 bases aligning to TRBD1. V lost 10 bases to trimming and J lost 8 bases; unmatched junction nucleotides: 10. The CDR3 consists of 13 residues. Germline CDR1 SGHAT, CDR2 FQNNGV. Written as DNA, the CDR3 is TGTGCCACCTCGAGGGGGCAGGGCGAAAAACTGTTTTTT. This encodes CATSRGQGEKLFF.

V usage is TRBV12-3 or TRBV12-4 and J usage is TRBJ1-6; D might be TRBD1 (6 bases). There are 15 residues in the CDR3. V lost 5 bases, J lost 6 bases, and 14 bases lay in between. CDR3 sequence (DNA): TGTGCCAGCAGTCTCAGGGGTGGGTTTAATTCACCCCTCCACTTT. Encoded protein: CASSLRGGFNSPLHF.

The chain is built from TRBV20-1 and TRBJ2-5; TRBD1 is a possible D gene (6 bases). Trimming took off 3 bases at V and 2 bases at J, with 10 bases between the two ends. CDR1 DFQATT and CDR2 SNEGSKA come from the germline V gene (reference sequence). CDR3 length: 13 amino acids. Written as DNA, the CDR3 is TGCAGTGCTAGGGGGGACAAACAAGAGACCCAGTACTTC. Amino acid sequence: CSARGDKQETQYF.

The V gene is TRBV5-1, the J gene TRBJ2-1, with unresolved D. The CDR3 runs to 17 residues. V was trimmed by 1 base and J by 4 bases, leaving 18 bases between them. Germline CDR1 and CDR2: SGHRS and YFSETQ. The CDR3 loop reads CASSLRPIFPLYNEQFF. CDR3 coding DNA: TGCGCCAGCAGCTTGAGGCCAATTTTTCCCCTTTACAATGAGCAGTTCTTC. Complete variable domain (other parts from reference TRBV5-1 and TRBJ2-1): KAGVTQTPRYLIKTRGQQVTLSCSPISGHRSVSWYQQTPGQGLQFLFEYFSETQRNKGNFPGRFSGRQFSNSRSEMNVSTLELGDSALYLCASSLRPIFPLYNEQFFGPGTRLTVL.

This clonotype was seen only a few times. The V call is TRBV5-4, the J call TRBJ2-5; no reliable D call. Looked up from germline, CDR1 is SGHNT and CDR2 is YYREEE (reference sequence). Trimming removed 2 bases from V and 4 bases from J, with 3 bases in between. The CDR3 runs 11 residues. CDR3 sequence reads: CASSFLETQYF. The DNA for the CDR3 is TGTGCCAGCAGCTTCCTAGAGACCCAGTACTTC.

In this sample, this clonotype turned up a few times. The chain carries TRBV5-1 and TRBJ2-3; D not certain. Trimming pared 4 bases from V and 4 bases from J, leaving 19 bases between. Per germline, CDR1 SGHRS and CDR2 YFSETQ. This CDR3 is built from 16 residues. The CDR3 bases are TGCGCCAGCAGCCCCGACCCGGCGACCGCGGCAGATACGCAGTATTTT. It codes for CASSPDPATAADTQYF.

This clonotype appeared a single time. The rearrangement uses TRBV5-1 and TRBJ2-7; the D gene is possibly TRBD1 (6 bases). In germline, CDR1 is SGHRS, CDR2 YFSETQ. V was cut by 0 bases and J by 1 base, with 11 bases left in between. The CDR3 loop spans 15 amino acids. CDR3 nucleotide sequence: TGCGCCAGCAGCTTGGAGACAGGCGCTTCCTACGAGCAGTACTTC. Translation: CASSLETGASYEQYF. The full variable domain, completed using reference TRBV5-1 and TRBJ2-7, is KAGVTQTPRYLIKTRGQQVTLSCSPISGHRSVSWYQQTPGQGLQFLFEYFSETQRNKGNFPGRFSGRQFSNSRSEMNVSTLELGDSALYLCASSLETGASYEQYFGPGTRLTVT.

This chain joins TRBV19 and TRBJ1-4; D not resolved. The CDR3 spans 15 residues. Per the germline V gene, CDR1 is LNHDA and CDR2 is SQIVND (reference sequence). The V end was cut by 6 bases, the J end by 7 bases, with 18 bases between. The DNA of the CDR3 is TGTGCCAGTAGACACTTACTGGGCGCTGGTGAAAAACTGTTTTTT. Amino acids: CASRHLLGAGEKLFF.

The rearrangement joins TRBV27 to TRBJ2-1, with TRBD2 matching over 10 bases. CDR1 MNHEY and CDR2 SMNVEV come from the germline V gene (reference sequence). CDR3 size: 16 residues. With V trimmed by 4 bases and J by 8 bases, 11 bases remained unmatched. CDR3 sequence reads: CASSSLASGSMYEQFF. DNA of the CDR3: TGTGCCAGCAGTTCCCTCGCTAGCGGGAGTATGTATGAGCAGTTCTTC.

This clonotype was counted only a few times. The chain has TRBV30 and TRBJ2-1; no clear D gene. V was pared by 2 bases and J by 6 bases, with 20 bases between. The CDR3 runs to 16 residues. Germline CDR1 reads GTSNPN; CDR2 reads SVGIG (reference sequence). In DNA, the CDR3 is TGTGCCTGGAGTATTCGGGCCGGTATTCTCCGCAATGAGCAGTTCTTC. Its translation: CAWSIRAGILRNEQFF.

The chain links TRBV7-2 to TRBJ2-5; D unresolved. This CDR3 comprises 15 residues. V was clipped by 2 bases and J by 6 bases, with 16 bases between them. CDR1 SGHTA and CDR2 FQGNSA come from the germline V gene. The CDR3 loop reads CASSLLSAGSQTQYF. CDR3 DNA sequence: TGTGCCAGCAGCTTATTAAGCGCTGGTTCCCAGACCCAGTACTTC.

This clonotype showed up many times. The chain has TRBV2 and TRBJ1-3; D gene ambiguous. V was cut by 7 bases and J by 0 bases, with 13 bases left in between. The CDR3 runs to 15 residues. Germline CDR1 reads SNHLY; CDR2 reads FYNNEI. The chain's CDR3 is CASMTAVYSGNTIYF. The CDR3, as DNA: TGTGCCAGCATGACGGCGGTTTACTCTGGAAACACCATATATTTT.

The rearrangement links TRBV5-8 to TRBJ2-7, with 11 nucleotides matching TRBD2. CDR3 length equals 16 residues. Unmatched junction bases numbered 8, after V lost 3 bases and J lost 3 bases. Germline values: CDR1 SGHTS, CDR2 YDEGEE. The CDR3, as DNA: TGTGCCAGCAGCTCTGCGGCTAGCGGGGGGAGCTACGAGCAGTACTTC. Translating it yields CASSSAASGGSYEQYF. The entire variable domain, with the rest obtained from reference TRBV5-8 and TRBJ2-7, is as follows: EAGVTQSPTHLIKTRGQQATLRCSPISGHTSVYWYQQALGLGLQFLLWYDEGEERNRGNFPPRFSGRQFPNYSSELNVNALELEDSALYLCASSSAASGGSYEQYFGPGTRLTVT.

This clonotype was observed a handful of times. The J gene is TRBJ2-7, the V gene TRBV20-1; D might be TRBD2 (5 bases). This CDR3 is built from 14 residues. CDR1 is DFQATT and CDR2 is SNEGSKA in the germline V gene (reference sequence). V lost 4 bases to trimming and J lost 6 bases, with 19 bases between them. The CDR3 sequence is CSAIRPGPRGEQYF. The CDR3 nucleotides read TGCAGTGCTATTCGTCCGGGCCCTCGGGGCGAGCAGTACTTC.

Points on this clonotype: This may arise from a read error, as a much more abundant clone is one base away. The genes are TRBV28 and TRBJ1-1; 8 bases match TRBD1. The CDR3 consists of 14 residues. CDR1 and CDR2 (germline): MDHEN, SYDVKM. CDR3 loop: CASTVDRANTEDFF. DNA for the CDR3: TGTGCCAGCACTGTGGACAGGGCGAACACTGAAGATTTCTTT.

This clonotype has a count of ten or more. The genes are TRBV12-3 or TRBV12-4 and TRBJ1-1; 7 bases are shared with TRBD1. The CDR3 totals 13 residues. The trim removed 5 bases at V and 6 bases at J, leaving 6 bases unmatched. The CDR3 loop reads CASSQFQGAEAFF. CDR3 sequence (DNA): TGTGCCAGCAGTCAATTCCAGGGGGCTGAAGCTTTCTTT.

This chain joins TRBV30 and TRBJ1-1; D uncertain. Germline values: CDR1 GTSNPN, CDR2 SVGIG (reference sequence). This CDR3 spans 13 amino acids. The V and J ends lost 0 bases and 0 bases respectively, with 5 bases between them. The CDR3 region is CAWSVWLNTEAFF. The DNA for the CDR3 is TGTGCCTGGAGTGTATGGTTGAACACTGAAGCTTTCTTT.

V usage is TRBV9 and J usage is TRBJ2-5, with TRBD2 identical over 7 bases. V trimming: 0 bases; J trimming: 1 base; junction bases outside the gene matches: 9. The CDR3 runs 17 residues. Germline CDR1 is SGDLS and CDR2 is YYNGEE. The CDR3 sequence: CASSVATGTILQETQYF. CDR3 DNA: TGTGCCAGCAGCGTAGCAACCGGGACTATCCTCCAAGAGACCCAGTACTTC. The full variable domain, its missing parts supplied by reference TRBV9 and TRBJ2-5, is DSGVTQTPKHLITATGQRVTLRCSPRSGDLSVYWYQQSLDQGLQFLIQYYNGEERAKGNILERFSAQQFPDLHSELNLSSLELGDSALYFCASSVATGTILQETQYFGPGTRLLVL.

This chain joins TRBV7-4 and TRBJ1-1; D call uncertain. CDR1 and CDR2 from the germline V gene are SGHVT and SQSDAQ. The CDR3 length is 10 residues. The germline V and J ends were trimmed by 11 bases and 6 bases, with 10 bases remaining between them. The CDR3, as DNA: TGTGCCGGCGCCGGGGCTGAAGCTTTCTTT. Its protein is CAGAGAEAFF.